These T cell receptor beta chains were read from a single sample in a study of T cells in Graves' hyperthyroidism and ophthalmopathy. TCRdb passed the multiplex PCR reads through MiXCR, listing each CDR3 protein once. The sample lists about half a million distinct CDR3 sequences; less than 25% were seen once. Sequencing used blood. All receptors come from a man younger than 35 with Graves' hyperthyroidism. Both conserved end residues are part of each CDR3. The D gene is left open where the match is weak. Clone size is shown for a subset of rows, as once, few, many or a class of expanded clone.

>TRBV12-3/TRBV12-4|TRBJ2-5|NA|NA
CASSFTRPQETQYF
TGTGCCAGCAGTTTTACCAGGCCCCAAGAGACCCAGTACTTC
>TRBV11-2|TRBJ2-5|many|TRBD1
CASSWTGGEETQYF
TGTGCCAGCAGCTGGACAGGGGGTGAAGAGACCCAGTACTTC
>TRBV6-5|TRBJ2-6|many|NA
CASSSPGGTEANVLTF
TGTGCCAGCAGTTCCCCTGGGGGAACTGAGGCCAACGTCCTGACTTTC
>TRBV4-1|TRBJ1-1|few|TRBD1
CASSQERGPYTEAFF
TGCGCCAGCAGCCAAGAGAGGGGGCCCTACACTGAAGCTTTCTTT
>TRBV28|TRBJ2-2|few|TRBD1
CASRSRQGKNTGELFF
TGTGCCAGCAGGAGTCGACAGGGGAAGAACACCGGGGAGCTGTTTTTT
>TRBV12-3/TRBV12-4|TRBJ2-7|NA|NA
CASRYSTTYEQYF
TGTGCCAGCAGGTACTCGACAACATACGAGCAGTACTTC
>TRBV6-4|TRBJ1-5|NA|TRBD1
CASSEGQGQRPQHF
TGTGCCAGCAGTGAGGGACAGGGTCAAAGGCCCCAGCATTTT
>TRBV20-1|TRBJ2-4|few|NA
CSAPEMQSKNIQYF
TGCAGTGCCCCCGAGATGCAGTCCAAAAACATTCAGTACTTC
>TRBV12-3/TRBV12-4|TRBJ1-3|NA|NA
CASRYGHISGNTIYF
TGTGCCAGCAGGTATGGACACATCTCTGGAAACACCATATATTTT
>TRBV11-2|TRBJ2-2|NA|NA
CASSPGRSGELFF
TGTGCCAGCAGCCCCGGTCGGTCCGGGGAGCTGTTTTTT
>TRBV9|TRBJ2-7|few|TRBD2
CASSAGLAPYEQYF
TGTGCCAGCAGCGCGGGACTAGCCCCCTACGAGCAGTACTTC
>TRBV6-4|TRBJ2-3|once|TRBD2
CATKGLAGGDTQYF
TGTGCCACCAAAGGACTAGCGGGAGGAGATACGCAGTATTTT
>TRBV7-8|TRBJ1-1|NA|NA
CASSKTGWDAEAFF
TGTGCCAGCAGCAAAACAGGGTGGGACGCTGAAGCTTTCTTT
>TRBV6-1|TRBJ1-1|few|NA
CASSEPGDTEAFF
TGTGCCAGCAGTGAACCGGGGGACACTGAAGCTTTCTTT
>TRBV5-1|TRBJ1-1|NA|TRBD1
CASSLGPRQGGSTEAFF
TGCGCCAGCAGCTTGGGCCCACGGCAGGGGGGTAGCACTGAAGCTTTCTTT
>TRBV6-1|TRBJ2-5|NA|NA
CASKIRLGWETQYF
TGTGCCAGCAAGATCCGTTTGGGGTGGGAGACCCAGTACTTC
>TRBV12-3/TRBV12-4|TRBJ2-7|many|NA
CASSLAGHLVNEQYF
TGTGCCAGCAGTTTAGCGGGTCATTTGGTTAACGAGCAGTACTTC
>TRBV12-3/TRBV12-4|TRBJ1-1|many|NA
CASSSPGKAFF
TGTGCCAGCAGTTCCCCAGGGAAAGCTTTCTTT
>TRBV12-3/TRBV12-4|TRBJ1-1|many|TRBD1
CASSRQGFGTEAFF
TGTGCCAGCAGCAGACAGGGGTTTGGCACTGAAGCTTTCTTT
>TRBV20-1|TRBJ2-7|many|NA
CSARNRFYEQYF
TGCAGTGCTAGAAACAGGTTCTACGAGCAGTACTTC
>TRBV19|TRBJ1-2|many|NA
CASRDNYGYTF
TGTGCCAGTCGGGACAACTATGGCTACACCTTC
>TRBV9|TRBJ1-2|many|NA
CASSVDPANYGYTF
TGTGCCAGCAGCGTAGACCCAGCTAACTATGGCTACACCTTC
>TRBV9|TRBJ1-1|NA|NA
CASSSSRMSTEAFF
TGTGCCAGCAGCTCCAGCAGAATGAGCACTGAAGCTTTCTTT
>TRBV2|TRBJ1-5|many|TRBD1
CASSEGQGAFQPQHF
TGTGCCAGCAGTGAGGGACAGGGGGCTTTCCAGCCCCAGCATTTT
>TRBV19|TRBJ2-7|many|TRBD2
CASSIMASGSPSYEQYF
TGTGCCAGTAGTATTATGGCTAGCGGCTCCCCTTCCTACGAGCAGTACTTC
>TRBV6-5|TRBJ1-3|many|NA
CASSYEASGGNTIYF
TGTGCCAGCAGTTATGAGGCCTCGGGCGGAAACACCATATATTTT
>TRBV30|TRBJ2-4|NA|NA
CAWSRDLVKNIQYF
TGTGCCTGGAGTCGTGATTTAGTCAAAAACATTCAGTACTTC
>TRBV14|TRBJ1-1|many|NA
CASSQDINTEAFF
TGTGCCAGCAGCCAAGATATTAACACTGAAGCTTTCTTT
>TRBV12-3/TRBV12-4|TRBJ2-5|many|NA
CASSPTGQQETQYF
TGTGCCAGCAGTCCTACAGGGCAACAAGAGACCCAGTACTTC
>TRBV27|TRBJ1-6|NA|NA
CASSFGESNSPLHF
TGTGCCAGCAGTTTTGGAGAGTCCAATTCACCCCTCCACTTT
>TRBV28|TRBJ1-2|many|TRBD1
CASIGDRDLDDGYTF
TGTGCCAGCATTGGGGACAGGGATTTAGACGATGGCTACACCTTC
>TRBV29-1|TRBJ1-2|NA|NA
CSVDSSRTRANYGYTF
TGCAGCGTTGATTCTTCCCGGACAAGAGCTAACTATGGCTACACCTTC
>TRBV12-3/TRBV12-4|TRBJ2-7|NA|TRBD2
CASTYGTSGSSYEQYF
TGTGCCAGCACCTACGGGACTAGCGGGAGCTCCTACGAGCAGTACTTC
>TRBV11-2|TRBJ2-5|many|NA
CASSSSVVRQETQYF
TGTGCCAGCAGCTCCTCAGTGGTAAGACAGGAGACCCAGTACTTC
>TRBV27|TRBJ1-5|few|NA
CASSSTRFQGNQPQHF
TGTGCCAGCAGTTCCACAAGGTTTCAGGGCAATCAGCCCCAGCATTTT